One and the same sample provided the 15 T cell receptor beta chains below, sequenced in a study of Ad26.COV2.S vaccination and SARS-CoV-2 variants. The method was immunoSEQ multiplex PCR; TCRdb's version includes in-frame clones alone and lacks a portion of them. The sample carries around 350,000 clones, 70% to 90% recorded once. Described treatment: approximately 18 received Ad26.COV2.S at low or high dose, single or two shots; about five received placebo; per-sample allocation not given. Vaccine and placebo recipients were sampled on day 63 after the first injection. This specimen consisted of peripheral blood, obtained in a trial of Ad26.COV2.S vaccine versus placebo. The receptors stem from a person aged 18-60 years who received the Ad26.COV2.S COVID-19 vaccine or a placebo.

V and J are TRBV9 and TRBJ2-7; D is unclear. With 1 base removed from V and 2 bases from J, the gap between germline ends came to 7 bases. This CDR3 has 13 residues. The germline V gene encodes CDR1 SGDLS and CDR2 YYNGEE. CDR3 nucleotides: TGTGCCAGCAGCGTACTTCAACCCTACGAGCAGTACTTC. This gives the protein CASSVLQPYEQYF.

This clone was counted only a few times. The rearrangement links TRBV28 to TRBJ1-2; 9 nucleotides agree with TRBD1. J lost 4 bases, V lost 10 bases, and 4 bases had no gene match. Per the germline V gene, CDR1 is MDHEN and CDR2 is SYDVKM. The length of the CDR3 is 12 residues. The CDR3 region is CATADRGYGYTF. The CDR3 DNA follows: TGTGCCACTGCGGACAGGGGCTATGGCTACACCTTC.

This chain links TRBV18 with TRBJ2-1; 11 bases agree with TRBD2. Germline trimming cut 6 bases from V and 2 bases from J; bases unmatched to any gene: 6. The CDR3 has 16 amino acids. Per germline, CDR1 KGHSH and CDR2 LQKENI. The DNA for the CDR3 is TGTGCCAGCTCTCCGCTAGCGGGGGGAACCTACAATGAGCAGTTCTTC. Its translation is CASSPLAGGTYNEQFF.

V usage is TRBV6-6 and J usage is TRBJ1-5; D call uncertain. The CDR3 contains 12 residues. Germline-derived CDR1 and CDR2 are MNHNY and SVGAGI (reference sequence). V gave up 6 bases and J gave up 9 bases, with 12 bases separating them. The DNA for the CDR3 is TGTGCCAGCAGCCCCGGAGTATTGCCCCAGCATTTT. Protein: CASSPGVLPQHF.

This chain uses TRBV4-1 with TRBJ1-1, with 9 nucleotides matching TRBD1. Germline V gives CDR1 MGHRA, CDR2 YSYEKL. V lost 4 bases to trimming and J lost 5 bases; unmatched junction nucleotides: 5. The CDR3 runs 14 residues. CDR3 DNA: TGCGCCAGCAGCCCCCGGGACAGGGTGACTGAAGCTTTCTTT. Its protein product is CASSPRDRVTEAFF.

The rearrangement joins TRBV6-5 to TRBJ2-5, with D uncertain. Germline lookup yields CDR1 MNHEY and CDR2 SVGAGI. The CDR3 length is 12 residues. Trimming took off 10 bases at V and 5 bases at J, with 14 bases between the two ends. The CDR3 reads CATGEIWETQYF. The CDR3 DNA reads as TGTGCCACGGGCGAGATATGGGAGACCCAGTACTTC.

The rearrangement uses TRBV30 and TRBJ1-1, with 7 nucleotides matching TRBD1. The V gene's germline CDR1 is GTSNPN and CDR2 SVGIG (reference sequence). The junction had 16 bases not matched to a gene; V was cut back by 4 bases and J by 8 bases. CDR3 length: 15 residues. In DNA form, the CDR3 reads TGTGCCTGGACGGGACAGCCGGGAAGGGGAGGAGAAGCTTTCTTT. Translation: CAWTGQPGRGGEAFF. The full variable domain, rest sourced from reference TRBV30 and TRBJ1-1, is SQTIHQWPATLVQPVGSPLSLECTVEGTSNPNLYWYRQAAGRGLQLLFYSVGIGQISSEVPQNLSASRPQDRQFILSSKKLLLSDSGFYLCAWTGQPGRGGEAFFGQGTRLTVV.

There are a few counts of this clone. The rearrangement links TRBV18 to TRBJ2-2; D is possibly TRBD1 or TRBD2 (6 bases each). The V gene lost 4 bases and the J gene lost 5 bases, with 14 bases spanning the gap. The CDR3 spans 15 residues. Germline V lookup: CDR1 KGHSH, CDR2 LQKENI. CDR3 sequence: CASSRDIAVTGELFF. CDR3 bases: TGTGCCAGCTCACGGGACATAGCGGTTACCGGGGAGCTGTTTTTT.

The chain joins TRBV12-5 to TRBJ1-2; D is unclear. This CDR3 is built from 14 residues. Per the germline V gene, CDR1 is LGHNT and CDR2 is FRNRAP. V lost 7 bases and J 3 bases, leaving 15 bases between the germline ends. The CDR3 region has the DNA TGTGCTAGTGAACCAGCTAGGGTAGACTATGGCTACACCTTC. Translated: CASEPARVDYGYTF.

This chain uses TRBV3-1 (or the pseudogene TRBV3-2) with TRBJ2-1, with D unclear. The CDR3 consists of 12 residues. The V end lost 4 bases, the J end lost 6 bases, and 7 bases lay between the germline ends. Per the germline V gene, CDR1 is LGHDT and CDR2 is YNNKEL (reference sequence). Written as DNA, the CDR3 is TGTGCCAGCAGCCCGCCAGGCAATGAGCAGTTCTTC. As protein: CASSPPGNEQFF.

CDR3 DNA sequence: TGTGCCAGCAGCGTAGGGATGTCCCAAGAGACCCAGTACTTC. Translated: CASSVGMSQETQYF. The chain links TRBV9 to TRBJ2-5; D not resolved. CDR1 is SGDLS and CDR2 is YYNGEE in the germline V gene. Trimming took 0 bases from V and 1 from J, leaving 7 bases between them. The length of the CDR3 is 14 residues.

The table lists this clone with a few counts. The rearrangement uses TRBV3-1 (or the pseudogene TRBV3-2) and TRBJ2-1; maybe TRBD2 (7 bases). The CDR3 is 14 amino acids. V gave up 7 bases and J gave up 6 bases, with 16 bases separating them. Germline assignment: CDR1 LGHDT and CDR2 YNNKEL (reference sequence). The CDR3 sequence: CASTGYGGLNEQFF. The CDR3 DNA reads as TGTGCCAGCACCGGATACGGGGGGCTCAATGAGCAGTTCTTC.

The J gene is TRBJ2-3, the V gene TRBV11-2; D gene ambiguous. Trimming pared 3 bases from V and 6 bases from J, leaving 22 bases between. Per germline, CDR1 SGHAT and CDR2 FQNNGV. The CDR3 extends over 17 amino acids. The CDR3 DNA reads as TGTGCCAGCAGCTTGTTCTCTAGGGCCCCGCGCCTGGATACGCAGTATTTT. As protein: CASSLFSRAPRLDTQYF.

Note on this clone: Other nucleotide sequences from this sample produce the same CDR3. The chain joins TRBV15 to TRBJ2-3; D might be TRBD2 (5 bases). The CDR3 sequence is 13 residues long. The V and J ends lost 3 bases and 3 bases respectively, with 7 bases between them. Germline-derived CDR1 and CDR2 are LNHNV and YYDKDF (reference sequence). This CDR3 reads CATSREATDTQYF. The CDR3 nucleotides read TGTGCCACCAGCAGGGAGGCTACAGATACGCAGTATTTT.

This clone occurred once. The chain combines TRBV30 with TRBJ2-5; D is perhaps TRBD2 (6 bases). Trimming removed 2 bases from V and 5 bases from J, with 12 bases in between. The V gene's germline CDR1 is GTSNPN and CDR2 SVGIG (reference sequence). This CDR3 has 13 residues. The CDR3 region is CAWSNSGRETQYF. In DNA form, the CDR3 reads TGTGCCTGGAGTAACAGCGGGCGGGAGACCCAGTACTTC. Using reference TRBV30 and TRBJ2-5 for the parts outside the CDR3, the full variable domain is SQTIHQWPATLVQPVGSPLSLECTVEGTSNPNLYWYRQAAGRGLQLLFYSVGIGQISSEVPQNLSASRPQDRQFILSSKKLLLSDSGFYLCAWSNSGRETQYFGPGTRLLVL.